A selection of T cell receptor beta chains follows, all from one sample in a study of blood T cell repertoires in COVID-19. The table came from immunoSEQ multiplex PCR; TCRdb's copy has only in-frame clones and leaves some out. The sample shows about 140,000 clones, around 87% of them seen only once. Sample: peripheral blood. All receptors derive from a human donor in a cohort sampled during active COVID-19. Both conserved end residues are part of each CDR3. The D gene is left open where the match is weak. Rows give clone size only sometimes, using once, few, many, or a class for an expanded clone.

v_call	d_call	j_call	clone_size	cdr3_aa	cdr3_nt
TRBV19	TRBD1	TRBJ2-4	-	CASSIAPTGTKNIQYF	TGTGCCAGTAGTATAGCCCCGACAGGGACCAAAAACATTCAGTACTTC
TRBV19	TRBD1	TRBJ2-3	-	CASSLRGQTDTQYF	TGTGCCAGTAGTCTCAGGGGGCAAACAGATACGCAGTATTTT
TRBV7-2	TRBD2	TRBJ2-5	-	CASSSMGTSAQETQYF	TGTGCCAGCAGCTCAATGGGGACTAGCGCCCAAGAGACCCAGTACTTC
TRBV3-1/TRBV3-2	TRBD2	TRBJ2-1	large	CASSPGASGGAVYSYNEQFF	TGTGCCAGCAGCCCGGGCGCTAGCGGGGGGGCCGTCTATTCCTACAATGAGCAGTTCTTC
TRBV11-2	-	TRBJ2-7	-	CASSLAGNEQYF	TGTGCCAGCAGCTTAGCAGGGAACGAGCAGTACTTC
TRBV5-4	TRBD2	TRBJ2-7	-	CASSRGPGGSGEQYF	TGTGCCAGCAGCCGAGGCCCGGGGGGTTCGGGCGAGCAGTACTTC
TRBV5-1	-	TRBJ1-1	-	CASSLLQGNTEAFF	TGCGCCAGCAGCTTGTTACAGGGAAACACTGAAGCTTTCTTT
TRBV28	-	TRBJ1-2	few	CASSLQGGGRSGYTF	TGTGCCAGCAGTCTACAGGGCGGGGGTAGGTCTGGCTACACCTTC
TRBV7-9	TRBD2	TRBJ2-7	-	CASSPSGGAYEQYF	TGTGCCAGCAGCCCTAGCGGGGGGGCCTACGAGCAGTACTTC
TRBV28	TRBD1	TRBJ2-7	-	CASSSGQGAYEQYF	TGTGCCAGCAGTTCGGGACAGGGGGCGTACGAGCAGTACTTC
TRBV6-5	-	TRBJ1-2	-	CASSPTFSYTF	TGTGCCAGCAGTCCTACTTTTAGCTACACCTTC
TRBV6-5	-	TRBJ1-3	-	CASRSGQTGNTIYF	TGTGCCAGCAGATCCGGACAGACTGGAAACACCATATATTTT
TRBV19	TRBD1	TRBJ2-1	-	CASLPPGGNEQFF	TGTGCCAGTCTCCCCCCAGGGGGCAATGAGCAGTTCTTC
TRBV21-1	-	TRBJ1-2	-	CASSPRTGEYGYTF	TGTGCCAGCAGCCCTCGGACAGGAGAATATGGCTACACCTTC
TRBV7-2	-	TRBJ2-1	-	CASSFLPYDEQFF	TGTGCCAGCAGCTTTTTACCCTATGATGAGCAGTTCTTC
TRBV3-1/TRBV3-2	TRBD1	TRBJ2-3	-	CASSQDLSGTGDTDTQYF	TGTGCCAGCAGCCAAGACCTTTCAGGGACAGGGGACACAGATACGCAGTATTTT
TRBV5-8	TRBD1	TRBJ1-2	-	CASRGGQSYGYTF	TGTGCCAGCAGGGGGGGACAGTCGTATGGCTACACCTTC
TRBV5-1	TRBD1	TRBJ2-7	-	CASSLGQGSYEQYF	TGCGCCAGCAGCTTGGGACAGGGATCCTACGAGCAGTACTTC
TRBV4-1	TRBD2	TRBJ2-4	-	CASSQDGTQGGRIQYF	TGCGCCAGCAGCCAAGATGGTACCCAGGGAGGGCGCATTCAGTACTTC
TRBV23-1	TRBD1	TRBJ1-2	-	CARTGGKGYTF	TGCGCCAGGACAGGGGGCAAGGGCTACACCTTC
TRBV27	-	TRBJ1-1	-	CASSLSAQGRGNTEAFF	TGTGCCAGCAGTTTATCCGCTCAGGGGCGTGGGAACACTGAAGCTTTCTTT
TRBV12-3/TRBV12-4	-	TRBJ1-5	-	CASSSLPYQPQHF	TGTGCCAGCAGTTCCCTTCCCTATCAGCCCCAGCATTTT
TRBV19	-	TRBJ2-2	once	CASSIMGVVPGELFF	TGTGCCAGTAGTATTATGGGCGTCGTTCCCGGGGAGCTGTTTTTT
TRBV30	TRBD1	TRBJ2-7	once	CAWSVGGTGAYEQYF	TGTGCCTGGAGTGTAGGGGGGACAGGGGCCTACGAGCAGTACTTC
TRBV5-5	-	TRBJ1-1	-	CASSLPGYYPEAFF	TGTGCCAGCAGCTTGCCGGGGTATTACCCTGAAGCTTTCTTT
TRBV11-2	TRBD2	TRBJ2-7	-	CASSTVKGGRSNEQYF	TGTGCCAGCAGCACCGTAAAGGGCGGGAGATCCAACGAGCAGTACTTC
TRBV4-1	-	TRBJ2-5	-	CASSLGQLQETQYF	TGCGCCAGCAGCCTTGGACAGCTCCAAGAGACCCAGTACTTC
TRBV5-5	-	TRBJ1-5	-	CAACGGKENNQPQHF	TGTGCCGCTTGCGGAGGGAAAGAGAACAATCAGCCCCAGCATTTT
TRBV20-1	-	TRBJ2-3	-	CSARTSDTQYF	TGCAGTGCTAGAACTTCAGATACGCAGTATTTT
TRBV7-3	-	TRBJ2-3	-	CASSPSGTDTQYF	TGTGCCAGCAGCCCTAGCGGCACAGATACGCAGTATTTT
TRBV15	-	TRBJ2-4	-	CATSSPGTLDIQYF	TGTGCCACCAGCAGCCCCGGGACACTAGACATTCAGTACTTC
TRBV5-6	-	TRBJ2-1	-	CASSLTVATSAYNEQFF	TGTGCCAGCAGCTTGACGGTCGCCACCAGCGCCTACAATGAGCAGTTCTTC
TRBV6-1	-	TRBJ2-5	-	CASSEKDRGWQETQYF	TGTGCCAGCAGTGAGAAGGATAGGGGGTGGCAAGAGACCCAGTACTTC
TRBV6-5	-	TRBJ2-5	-	CASSYSIPAGRETQYF	TGTGCCAGCAGTTACTCTATACCCGCAGGTCGGGAGACCCAGTACTTC
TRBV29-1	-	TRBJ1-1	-	CSVWTGGGTEAFF	TGCAGCGTTTGGACGGGGGGAGGCACTGAAGCTTTCTTT
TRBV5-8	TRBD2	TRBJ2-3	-	CASSLRGGAGTDTQYF	TGTGCCAGCAGCTTGCGCGGGGGGGCCGGCACAGATACGCAGTATTTT
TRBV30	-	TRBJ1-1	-	CACNLGGGQAFF	TGTGCCTGTAACCTGGGGGGAGGACAAGCTTTCTTT
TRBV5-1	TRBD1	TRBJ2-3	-	CASKGQGRKDTQYF	TGCGCCAGCAAGGGACAGGGGAGGAAAGATACGCAGTATTTT
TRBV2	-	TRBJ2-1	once	CASSERNRVNEQFF	TGTGCCAGCAGTGAAAGGAACAGGGTTAATGAGCAGTTCTTC